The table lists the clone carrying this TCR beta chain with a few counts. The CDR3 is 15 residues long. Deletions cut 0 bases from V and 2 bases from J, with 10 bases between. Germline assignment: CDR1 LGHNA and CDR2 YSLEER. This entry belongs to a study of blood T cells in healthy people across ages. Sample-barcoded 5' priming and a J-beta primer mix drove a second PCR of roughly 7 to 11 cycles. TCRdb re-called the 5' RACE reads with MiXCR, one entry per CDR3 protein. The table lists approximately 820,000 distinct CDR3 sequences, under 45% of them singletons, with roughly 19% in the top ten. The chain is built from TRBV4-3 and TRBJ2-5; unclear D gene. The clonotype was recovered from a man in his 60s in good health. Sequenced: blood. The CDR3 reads CASSQDWSQQETQYF. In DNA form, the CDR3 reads TGCGCCAGCAGCCAAGATTGGTCCCAGCAAGAGACCCAGTACTTC.